Listed below are T cell receptor beta chains from one sample, sequenced in a study of cytotoxic CD8 clonotypes in ibrutinib-treated CLL. The assay was immunoSEQ multiplex PCR, and TCRdb's table has in-frame clones only and misses some. The repertoire holds tens of thousands of clones, with approximately 71% as singletons. Sample: PBMCs, taken after 12 months of ibrutinib treatment. The source of these receptors is a human donor with chronic lymphocytic leukemia. The CDR3 runs from the conserved cysteine through the conserved F or W. Each record gives: V gene, D gene, J gene, clone size, CDR3 DNA, CDR3 protein. D genes are given only for firm matches. The size of a clone is reported for some rows only, either as once, few or many, or as a class for expanded clones.

TRBV27	NA	TRBJ1-5	NA	TGTGCCAGCAGTTTTAGTGGGTTAGGGAATCAGCCCCAGCATTTT	CASSFSGLGNQPQHF
TRBV7-2	NA	TRBJ1-5	NA	TGTGCCAGCAGCTTAGCACTGTTTGTTGGGGTACCCTCGTACAGCAATCAGCCCCAGCATTTT	CASSLALFVGVPSYSNQPQHF
TRBV11-3	NA	TRBJ2-2	NA	TGTGCCAGCAGCTTAGATCCTTGGGGAACCGGGGAGCTGTTTTTT	CASSLDPWGTGELFF
TRBV5-6	TRBD1	TRBJ1-2	NA	TGTGCCAGCAGCTCCCCCGGGACAGCCTATGACTATGGCTACACCTTC	CASSSPGTAYDYGYTF
TRBV7-2	NA	TRBJ1-6	NA	TGTGCCAGCAGCTTCGTGTCGAATTCACCCCTCCACTTT	CASSFVSNSPLHF
TRBV6-6	NA	TRBJ1-1	NA	TGTGCCAGCAGTTACTTTCTTGGGAACACTGAAGCTTTCTTT	CASSYFLGNTEAFF
TRBV9	NA	TRBJ1-1	NA	TGTGCCAGCAGCGTAGCTGCCGGGGGGATGAACACTGAAGCTTTCTTT	CASSVAAGGMNTEAFF
TRBV5-1	NA	TRBJ1-4	NA	TGCGCCAGCAGCTTGGATCCGGGAAGGATGGGTAATGAAAAACTGTTTTTT	CASSLDPGRMGNEKLFF
TRBV11-2	TRBD1	TRBJ2-1	NA	TGTGCCAGCGCACGACAGGGGGTGGGCAATGAGCAGTTCTTC	CASARQGVGNEQFF
TRBV12-5	NA	TRBJ2-5	few	TGTGCTAGTGGTACACCGACGGACACGAGAGAAACCCAGTACTTC	CASGTPTDTRETQYF
TRBV5-1	NA	TRBJ1-1	NA	TGCGCCAGCAGCATCGGACAGAGAGAACAAGGTGAAGCTTTCTTT	CASSIGQREQGEAFF
TRBV27	TRBD1	TRBJ1-2	few	TGTGCCAGCATGGCCTCCCGCAGGGGGGCGGCCTACACCTTC	CASMASRRGAAYTF
TRBV27	TRBD2	TRBJ2-6	NA	TGTGCCACGACCGAGCGGGGATATGGGGCCAACGTCCTGACTTTC	CATTERGYGANVLTF